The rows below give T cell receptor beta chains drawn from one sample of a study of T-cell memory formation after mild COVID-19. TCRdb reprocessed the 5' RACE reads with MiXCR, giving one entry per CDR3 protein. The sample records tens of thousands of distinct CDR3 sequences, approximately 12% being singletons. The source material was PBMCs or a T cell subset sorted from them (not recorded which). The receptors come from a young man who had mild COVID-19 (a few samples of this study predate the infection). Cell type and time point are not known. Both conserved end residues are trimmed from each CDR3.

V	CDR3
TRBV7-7	ASSLGTGGNEQF
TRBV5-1	ASSLDPSGGNEQF
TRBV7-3	ASSLTGVATDTQY
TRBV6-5	ASSLGQSSYNEQF
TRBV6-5	ASSYTAGTGNTIY
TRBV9	ASSVEGSRSNEQY
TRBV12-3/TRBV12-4	ASSSTRLGYNEQF
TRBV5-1	ASSLDRVKQGSGEQF
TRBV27	ASSSPETGMGGGELF
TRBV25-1	ASSELSHTGSGANVLT
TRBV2	ASSEQGPGNTIY
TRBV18	ASSPLARGYNEQF
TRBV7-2	ASTIGGGRVTQY
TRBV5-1	ASARSGTGEYEQY
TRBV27	ASSLQYGGREPF